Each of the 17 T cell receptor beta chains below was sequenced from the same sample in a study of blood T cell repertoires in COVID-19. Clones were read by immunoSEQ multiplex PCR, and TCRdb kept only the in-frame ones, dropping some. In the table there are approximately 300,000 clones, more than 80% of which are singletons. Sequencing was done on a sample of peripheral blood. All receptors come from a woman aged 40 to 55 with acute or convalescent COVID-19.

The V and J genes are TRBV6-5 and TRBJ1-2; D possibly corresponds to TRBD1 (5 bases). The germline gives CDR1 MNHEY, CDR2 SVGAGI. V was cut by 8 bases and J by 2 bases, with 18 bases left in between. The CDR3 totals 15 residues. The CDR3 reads CASGLIWGLNYGYTF. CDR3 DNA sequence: TGTGCCAGCGGCCTTATTTGGGGCTTAAACTATGGCTACACCTTC.

DNA of the CDR3: TGTGCCAGCATCCGGACAGGGCTGAACACCGGGGAGCTGTTTTTT. Translation gives CASIRTGLNTGELFF. The V call is TRBV6-5, the J call TRBJ2-2; 8 bases are a match to TRBD1. The germline gives CDR1 MNHEY, CDR2 SVGAGI. J lost 1 base, V lost 7 bases, and 5 bases had no gene match. The CDR3 contains 15 residues.

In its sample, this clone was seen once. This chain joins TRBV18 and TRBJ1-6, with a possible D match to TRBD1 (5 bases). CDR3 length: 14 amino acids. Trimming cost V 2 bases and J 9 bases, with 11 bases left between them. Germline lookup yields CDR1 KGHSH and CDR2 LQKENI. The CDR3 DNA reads TGTGCCAGCTCACCAAACAGGTCCTTTTCACCCCTCCACTTT. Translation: CASSPNRSFSPLHF.

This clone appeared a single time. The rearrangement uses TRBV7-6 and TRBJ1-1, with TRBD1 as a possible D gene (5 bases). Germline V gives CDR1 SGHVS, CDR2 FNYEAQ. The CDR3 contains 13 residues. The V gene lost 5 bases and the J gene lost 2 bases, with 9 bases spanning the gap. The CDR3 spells CASSPGYNTEAFF. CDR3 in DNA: TGTGCCAGCAGCCCAGGGTATAACACTGAAGCTTTCTTT.

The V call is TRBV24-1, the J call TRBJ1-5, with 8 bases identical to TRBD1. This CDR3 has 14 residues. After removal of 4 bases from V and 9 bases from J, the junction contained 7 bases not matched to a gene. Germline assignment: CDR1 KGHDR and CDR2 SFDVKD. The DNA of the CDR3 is TGTGCCACCAGTGACCGACAGGGGAAGGGGCCCCAGCATTTT. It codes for CATSDRQGKGPQHF.

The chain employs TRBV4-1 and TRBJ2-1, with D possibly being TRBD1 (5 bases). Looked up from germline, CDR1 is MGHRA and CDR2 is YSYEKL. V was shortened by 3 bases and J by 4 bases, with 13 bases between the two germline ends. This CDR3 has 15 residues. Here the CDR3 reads CASSHPGTGYNEQFF. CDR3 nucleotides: TGCGCCAGCAGCCATCCCGGAACAGGTTACAATGAGCAGTTCTTC.

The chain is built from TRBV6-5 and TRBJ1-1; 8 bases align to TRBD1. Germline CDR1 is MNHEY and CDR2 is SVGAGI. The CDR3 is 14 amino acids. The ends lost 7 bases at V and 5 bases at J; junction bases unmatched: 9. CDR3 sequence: CASNLDRGLTEAFF. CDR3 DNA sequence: TGTGCCAGCAATTTAGACAGGGGTTTAACTGAAGCTTTCTTT.

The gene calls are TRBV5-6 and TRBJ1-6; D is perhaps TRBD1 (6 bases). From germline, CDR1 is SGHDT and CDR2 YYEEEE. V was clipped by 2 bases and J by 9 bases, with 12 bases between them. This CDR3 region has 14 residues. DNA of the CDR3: TGTGCCAGCAGCTTAGGACAGCCATCTTCACCCCTCCACTTT. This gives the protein CASSLGQPSSPLHF.

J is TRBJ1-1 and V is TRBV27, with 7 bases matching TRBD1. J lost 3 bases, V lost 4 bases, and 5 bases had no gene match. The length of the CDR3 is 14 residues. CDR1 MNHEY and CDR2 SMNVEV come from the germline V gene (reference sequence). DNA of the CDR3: TGTGCCAGCAGTTATGGGACAGATTACACTGAAGCTTTCTTT. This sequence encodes CASSYGTDYTEAFF.

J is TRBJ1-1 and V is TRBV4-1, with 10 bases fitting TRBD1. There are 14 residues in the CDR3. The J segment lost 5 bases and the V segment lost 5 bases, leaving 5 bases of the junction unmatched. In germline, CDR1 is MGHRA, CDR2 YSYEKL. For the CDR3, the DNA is TGCGCCAGCAGCGTAGGACAGGGGGAAACTGAAGCTTTCTTT. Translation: CASSVGQGETEAFF.

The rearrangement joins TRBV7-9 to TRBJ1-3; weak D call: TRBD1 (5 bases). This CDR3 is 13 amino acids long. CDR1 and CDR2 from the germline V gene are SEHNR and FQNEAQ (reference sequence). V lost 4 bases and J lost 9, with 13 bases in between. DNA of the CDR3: TGTGCCAGCAGCTCGTCAGGGATGTTCACCATATATTTT. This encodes CASSSSGMFTIYF.

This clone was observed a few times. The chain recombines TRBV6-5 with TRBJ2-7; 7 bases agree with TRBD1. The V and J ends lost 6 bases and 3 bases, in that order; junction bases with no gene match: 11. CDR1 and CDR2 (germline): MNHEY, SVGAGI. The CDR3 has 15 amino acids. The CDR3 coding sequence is TGTGCCAGCAGATCCCCACAGGGGCCAAACTACGAGCAGTACGTC. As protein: CASRSPQGPNYEQYV.

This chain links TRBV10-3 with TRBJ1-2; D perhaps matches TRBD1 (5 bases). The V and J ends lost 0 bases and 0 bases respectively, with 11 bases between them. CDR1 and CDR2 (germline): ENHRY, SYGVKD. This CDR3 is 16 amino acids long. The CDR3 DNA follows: TGTGCCATCAGTGAGTCGGTCAGGGCGACTAACTATGGCTACACCTTC. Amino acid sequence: CAISESVRATNYGYTF.

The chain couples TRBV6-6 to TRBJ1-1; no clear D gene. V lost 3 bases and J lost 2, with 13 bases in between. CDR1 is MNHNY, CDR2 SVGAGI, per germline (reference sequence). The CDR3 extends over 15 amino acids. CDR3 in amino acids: CASSYLKQSNTEAFF. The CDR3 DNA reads TGTGCCAGCAGTTATTTGAAACAGAGCAACACTGAAGCTTTCTTT.

CDR3 amino acids: CAWRGFRTGGSGANVLTF. CDR3 nucleotides: TGTGCCTGGAGAGGATTTCGGACAGGGGGTTCTGGGGCCAACGTCCTGACTTTC. The chain has TRBV30 and TRBJ2-6; 10 bases map to TRBD1. Losses at the gene ends were 3 bases for V and 1 base for J; bases not matched to a gene: 9. The V gene's germline CDR1 is GTSNPN and CDR2 SVGIG (reference sequence). The CDR3 runs to 18 residues. The whole variable domain, remainder taken from reference TRBV30 and TRBJ2-6, is SQTIHQWPATLVQPVGSPLSLECTVEGTSNPNLYWYRQAAGRGLQLLFYSVGIGQISSEVPQNLSASRPQDRQFILSSKKLLLSDSGFYLCAWRGFRTGGSGANVLTFGAGSRLTVL.

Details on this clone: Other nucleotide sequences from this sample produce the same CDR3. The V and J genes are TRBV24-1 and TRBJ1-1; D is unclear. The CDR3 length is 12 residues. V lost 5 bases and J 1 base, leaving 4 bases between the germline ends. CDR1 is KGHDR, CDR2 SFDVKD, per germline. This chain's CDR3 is CATSGRNTEAFF. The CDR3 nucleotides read TGTGCCACCAGTGGTCGGAACACTGAAGCTTTCTTT.

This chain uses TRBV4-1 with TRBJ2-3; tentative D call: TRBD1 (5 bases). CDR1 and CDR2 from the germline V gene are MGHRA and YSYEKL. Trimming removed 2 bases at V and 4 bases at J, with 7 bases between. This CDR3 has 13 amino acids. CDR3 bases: TGCGCCAGCAGCCAAACCAGGGCAGATACGCAGTATTTT. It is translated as CASSQTRADTQYF.